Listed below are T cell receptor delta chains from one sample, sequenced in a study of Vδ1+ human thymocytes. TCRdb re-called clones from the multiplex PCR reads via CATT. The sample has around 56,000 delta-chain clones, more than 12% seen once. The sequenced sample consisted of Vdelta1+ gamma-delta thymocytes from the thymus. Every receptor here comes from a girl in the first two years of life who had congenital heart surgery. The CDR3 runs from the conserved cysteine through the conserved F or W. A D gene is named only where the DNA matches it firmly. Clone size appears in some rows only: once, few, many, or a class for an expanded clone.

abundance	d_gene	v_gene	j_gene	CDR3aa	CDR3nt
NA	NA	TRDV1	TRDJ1	CALGGGAVKKLIF	TGTGCTCTTGGGGGTGGGGCTGTGAAGAAACTCATCTTT
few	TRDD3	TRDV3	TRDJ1	CAFPCTGDLDKLIF	TGTGCCTTTCCCTGTACTGGGGATCTGGATAAACTCATCTTT
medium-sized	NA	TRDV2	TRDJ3	CACGRLGCSWDTRQMFF	TGTGCCTGTGGACGGCTGGGGTGCTCCTGGGACACCCGACAGATGTTTTTC
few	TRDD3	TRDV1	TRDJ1	CALGEPLEDTGYTDKLIF	TGTGCTCTTGGGGAACCCTTAGAGGATACGGGGTACACCGATAAACTCATCTTT
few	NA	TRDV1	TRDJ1	CALGDPGTQYTDKLIF	TGTGCTCTTGGGGACCCGGGGACCCAGTACACCGATAAACTCATCTTT
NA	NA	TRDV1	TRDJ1	CALGDGDLYTDKLIF	TGTGCTCTTGGGGACGGTGACTTGTACACCGATAAACTCATCTTT
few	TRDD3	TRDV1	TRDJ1	CALGELLLLQVGGYGPYTDKLIF	TGTGCTCTTGGGGAACTTCTCCTCCTACAGGTTGGGGGATACGGACCTTACACCGATAAACTCATCTTT
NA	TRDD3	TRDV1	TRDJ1	CALRAFLRKTGGYALPLTDKLIF	TGTGCTCTTCGGGCCTTCCTACGTAAAACTGGGGGATACGCTCTCCCACTCACCGATAAACTCATCTTT
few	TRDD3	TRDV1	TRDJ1	CALGELLYGHTGGYADTDKLIF	TGTGCTCTTGGGGAATTGCTCTATGGGCATACTGGGGGATACGCGGACACCGATAAACTCATCTTT
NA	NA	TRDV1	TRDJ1	CALGGLWGNFPATDKLIF	TGTGCTCTTGGGGGGCTCTGGGGCAACTTCCCGGCCACCGATAAACTCATCTTT
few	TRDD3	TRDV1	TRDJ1	CALGGSSYWGIPTDKLIF	TGTGCTCTTGGGGGATCTTCCTACTGGGGGATACCTACCGATAAACTCATCTTT
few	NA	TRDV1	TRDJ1	CALGDHPFRDKLIF	TGTGCTCTTGGGGACCACCCCTTCCGCGATAAACTCATCTTT
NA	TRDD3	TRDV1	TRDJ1	CALGEPGAFHYFTGGTNTDKLIF	TGTGCTCTTGGGGAACCCGGGGCCTTCCATTATTTTACTGGGGGGACAAACACCGATAAACTCATCTTT
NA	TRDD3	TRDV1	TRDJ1	CALGELRFRGGIPRGKYTDKLIF	TGTGCTCTTGGGGAACTACGGTTCAGAGGGGGGATCCCAAGAGGAAAGTACACCGATAAACTCATCTTT
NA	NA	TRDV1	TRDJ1	CALGEPKRGDTDKLIF	TGTGCTCTTGGGGAACCGAAACGAGGTGACACCGATAAACTCATCTTT
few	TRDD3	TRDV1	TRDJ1	CALGEPLGGYPLTF	TGTGCTCTTGGGGAGCCACTTGGGGGATACCCCCTCACCTTT
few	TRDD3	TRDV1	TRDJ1	CALGERRLLGGTDKLIF	TGTGCTCTTGGGGAACGTAGACTGCTGGGGGGGACCGATAAACTCATCTTT
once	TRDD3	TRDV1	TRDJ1	CALGDPRTFPTWPLAYWGTSTDKLIF	TGTGCTCTTGGGGATCCTCGGACCTTTCCTACCTGGCCCTTGGCTTACTGGGGGACAAGTACCGATAAACTCATCTTT
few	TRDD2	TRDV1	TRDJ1	CALGDLLPPLDKLIF	TGTGCTCTTGGGGACCTCCTTCCTCCACTAGATAAACTCATCTTT
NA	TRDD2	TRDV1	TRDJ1	CALAPSYVGTDKLIF	TGTGCTCTTGCTCCTTCCTACGTTGGGACCGATAAACTCATCTTT
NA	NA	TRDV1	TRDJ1	CALGERTYGASYTDKLIF	TGTGCTCTTGGGGAACGCACCTACGGGGCCTCATACACCGATAAACTCATCTTT
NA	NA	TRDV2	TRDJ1	CACDSSLPRSTGRVVPTPYTDKLIF	TGTGCCTGTGACTCATCCTTGCCTAGGTCAACCGGTAGGGTCGTACCGACACCTTACACCGATAAACTCATCTTT
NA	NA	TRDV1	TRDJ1	CALGEYYDRPPQLDKLIF	TGTGCTCTTGGGGAATACTATGACAGGCCTCCCCAACTAGATAAACTCATCTTT
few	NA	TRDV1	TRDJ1	CALGELFLRRGYPTDKLIF	TGTGCTCTTGGGGAACTATTCCTACGACGGGGATACCCCACCGATAAACTCATCTTT
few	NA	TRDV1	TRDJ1	CALGSGPPGTVTDKLIF	TGTGCTCTTGGCTCCGGGCCCCCAGGAACCGTCACCGATAAACTCATCTTT
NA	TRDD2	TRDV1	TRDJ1	CALGELKGLPRVLGPLAPADKLIF	TGTGCTCTTGGGGAACTCAAAGGCCTTCCTAGGGTTTTGGGGCCGTTAGCACCGGCCGATAAACTCATCTTT
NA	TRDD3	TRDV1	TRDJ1	CALGELPFPTGGPTTKYTDKLIF	TGTGCTCTTGGGGAACTTCCTTTCCCTACTGGGGGACCCACTACGAAGTACACCGATAAACTCATCTTT
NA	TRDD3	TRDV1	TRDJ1	CALGDGGPLHTGALVNKLIF	TGTGCTCTTGGGGACGGCGGCCCCCTCCACACTGGGGCCTTGGTCAATAAACTCATCTTT
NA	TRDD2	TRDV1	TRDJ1	CALGDRLELPTYTDKLIF	TGTGCTCTTGGGGACCGACTCGAGCTTCCTACCTACACCGATAAACTCATCTTT
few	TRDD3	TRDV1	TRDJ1	CALGELPATSPWGFQYTDKLIF	TGTGCTCTTGGGGAACTCCCAGCTACTTCGCCCTGGGGGTTTCAGTACACCGATAAACTCATCTTT
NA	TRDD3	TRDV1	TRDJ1	CALGELLSYGDTRGKLIF	TGTGCTCTTGGGGAACTCCTCTCCTACGGGGATACGCGGGGTAAACTCATCTTT
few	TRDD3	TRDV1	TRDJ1	CALGDPIQLPDRGIPTDKLIF	TGTGCTCTTGGGGACCCTATTCAACTACCGGATAGGGGGATACCCACCGATAAACTCATCTTT
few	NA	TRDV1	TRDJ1	CALGERVMLGTWGKLIF	TGTGCTCTTGGGGAAAGGGTAATGCTGGGGACCTGGGGCAAACTCATCTTT
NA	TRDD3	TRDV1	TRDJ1	CALGPKVARENPGDINTYTDKLIF	TGTGCTCTTGGGCCTAAGGTGGCTAGGGAGAATCCGGGGGATATTAATACGTACACCGATAAACTCATCTTT
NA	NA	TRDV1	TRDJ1	CALGTLSGGWYTDKLIF	TGTGCTCTTGGCACTCTGTCCGGGGGCTGGTACACCGATAAACTCATCTTT
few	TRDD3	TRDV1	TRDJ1	CALGDFFRPSGGGYAVYTDKLIF	TGTGCTCTTGGGGATTTCTTTCGGCCTTCTGGTGGGGGATACGCCGTCTACACCGATAAACTCATCTTT